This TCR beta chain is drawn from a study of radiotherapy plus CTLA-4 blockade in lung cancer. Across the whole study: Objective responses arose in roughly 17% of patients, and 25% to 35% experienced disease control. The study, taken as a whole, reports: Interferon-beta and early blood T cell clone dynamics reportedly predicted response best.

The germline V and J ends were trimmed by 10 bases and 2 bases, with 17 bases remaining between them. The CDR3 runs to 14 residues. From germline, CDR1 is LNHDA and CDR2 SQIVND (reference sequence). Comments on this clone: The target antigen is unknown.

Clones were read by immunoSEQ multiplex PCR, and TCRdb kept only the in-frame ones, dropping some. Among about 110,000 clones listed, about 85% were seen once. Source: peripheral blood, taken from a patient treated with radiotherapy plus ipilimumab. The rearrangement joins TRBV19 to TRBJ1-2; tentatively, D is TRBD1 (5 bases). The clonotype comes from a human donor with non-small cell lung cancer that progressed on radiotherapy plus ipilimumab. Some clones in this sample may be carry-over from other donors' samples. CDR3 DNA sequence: TGTGCCACCGCCCGGGACCGATCGAACTATGGCTACACCTTC. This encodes CATARDRSNYGYTF.